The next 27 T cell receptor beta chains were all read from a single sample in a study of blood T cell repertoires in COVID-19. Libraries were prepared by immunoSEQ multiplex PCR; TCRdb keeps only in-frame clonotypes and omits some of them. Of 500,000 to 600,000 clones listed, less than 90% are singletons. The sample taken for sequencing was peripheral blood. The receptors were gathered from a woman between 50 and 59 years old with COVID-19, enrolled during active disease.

The DNA for the CDR3 is TGTGCCAGCAGTGAACCTACTTCCGGGACTAGCGGGGGTTACTCTAGCACAGATACGCAGTATTTT. This encodes CASSEPTSGTSGGYSSTDTQYF. J is TRBJ2-3 and V is TRBV2; 14 bases are a match to TRBD2. Unmatched junction bases numbered 16, after V lost 2 bases and J lost 0 bases. This CDR3 spans 22 amino acids. Germline V gene sequence: CDR1 SNHLY, CDR2 FYNNEI.

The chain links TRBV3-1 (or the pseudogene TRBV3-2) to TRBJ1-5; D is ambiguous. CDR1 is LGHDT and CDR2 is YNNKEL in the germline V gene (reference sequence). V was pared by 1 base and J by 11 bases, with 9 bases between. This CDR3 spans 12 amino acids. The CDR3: CASSQADGAQHF. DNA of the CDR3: TGTGCCAGCAGCCAAGCGGACGGGGCCCAGCATTTT.

CDR3 sequence (DNA): TGCGCCAGCAGCCAAGAGCAGGTTGGCGAGCAGTACTTC. It yields the protein CASSQEQVGEQYF. V and J are TRBV4-1 and TRBJ2-7; D gene unclear. V dropped 0 bases and J dropped 6 bases, with 9 bases sitting between them. Germline V gives CDR1 MGHRA, CDR2 YSYEKL. This CDR3 is 13 amino acids long.

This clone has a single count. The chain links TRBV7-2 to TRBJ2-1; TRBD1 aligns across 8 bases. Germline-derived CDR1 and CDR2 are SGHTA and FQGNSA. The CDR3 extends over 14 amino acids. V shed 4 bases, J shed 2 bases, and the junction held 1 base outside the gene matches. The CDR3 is CASSSRGPYNEQFF. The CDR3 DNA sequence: TGTGCCAGCAGCTCCAGGGGGCCCTACAATGAGCAGTTCTTC.

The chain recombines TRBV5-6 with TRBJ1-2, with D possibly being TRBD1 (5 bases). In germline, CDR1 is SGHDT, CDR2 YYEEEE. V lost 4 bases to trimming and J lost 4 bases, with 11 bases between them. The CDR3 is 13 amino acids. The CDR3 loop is CASSKDSAYGYTF. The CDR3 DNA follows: TGTGCCAGCAGCAAAGACAGTGCCTATGGCTACACCTTC.

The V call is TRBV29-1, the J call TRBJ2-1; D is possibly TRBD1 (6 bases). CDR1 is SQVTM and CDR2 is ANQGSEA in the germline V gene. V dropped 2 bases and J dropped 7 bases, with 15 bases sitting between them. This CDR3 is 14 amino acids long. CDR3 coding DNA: TGCAGCGTTGAACCACAGGGTAGCAGGAATGAGCAGTTCTTC. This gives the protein CSVEPQGSRNEQFF.

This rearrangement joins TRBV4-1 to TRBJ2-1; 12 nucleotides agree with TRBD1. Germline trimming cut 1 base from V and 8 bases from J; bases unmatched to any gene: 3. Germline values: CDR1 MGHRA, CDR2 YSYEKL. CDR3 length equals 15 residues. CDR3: CASSQAGTGGHEQFF. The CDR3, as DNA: TGCGCCAGCAGCCAAGCCGGGACAGGGGGCCATGAGCAGTTCTTC.

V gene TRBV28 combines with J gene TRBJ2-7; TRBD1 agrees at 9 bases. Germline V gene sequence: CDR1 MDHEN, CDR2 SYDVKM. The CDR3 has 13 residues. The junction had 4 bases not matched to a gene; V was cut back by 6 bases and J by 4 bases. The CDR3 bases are TGTGCCAGCAGCATGACAGGGGGTTACGAGCAGTACTTC. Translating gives CASSMTGGYEQYF.

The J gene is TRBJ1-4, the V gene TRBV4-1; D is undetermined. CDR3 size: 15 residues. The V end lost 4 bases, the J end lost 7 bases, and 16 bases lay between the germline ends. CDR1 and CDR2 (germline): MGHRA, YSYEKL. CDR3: CASSPTFRGVEKLFF. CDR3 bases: TGCGCCAGCAGCCCCACGTTCCGGGGTGTTGAAAAACTGTTTTTT.

CDR3 nucleotides: TGTGCCAGCAGCTTACCCACAGATACACCCCTCCACTTT. Translation gives CASSLPTDTPLHF. The V call is TRBV7-9, the J call TRBJ1-6; D not resolved. CDR1 SEHNR and CDR2 FQNEAQ come from the germline V gene (reference sequence). V gave up 2 bases and J gave up 11 bases, with 10 bases separating them. This CDR3 comprises 13 residues.

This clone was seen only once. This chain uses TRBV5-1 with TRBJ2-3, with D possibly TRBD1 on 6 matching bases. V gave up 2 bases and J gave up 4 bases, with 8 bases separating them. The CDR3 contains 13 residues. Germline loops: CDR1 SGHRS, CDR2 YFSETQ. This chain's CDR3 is CASSLRQADTQYF. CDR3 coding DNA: TGCGCCAGCAGCTTAAGACAGGCAGATACGCAGTATTTT.

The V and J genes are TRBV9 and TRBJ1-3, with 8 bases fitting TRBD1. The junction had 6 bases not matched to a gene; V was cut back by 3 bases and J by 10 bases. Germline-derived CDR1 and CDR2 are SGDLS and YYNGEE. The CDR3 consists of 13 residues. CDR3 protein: CASSEGTGGTIYF. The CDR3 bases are TGTGCCAGCAGCGAGGGGACAGGCGGGACCATATATTTT. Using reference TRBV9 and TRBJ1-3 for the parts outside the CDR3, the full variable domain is DSGVTQTPKHLITATGQRVTLRCSPRSGDLSVYWYQQSLDQGLQFLIQYYNGEERAKGNILERFSAQQFPDLHSELNLSSLELGDSALYFCASSEGTGGTIYFGEGSWLTVV.

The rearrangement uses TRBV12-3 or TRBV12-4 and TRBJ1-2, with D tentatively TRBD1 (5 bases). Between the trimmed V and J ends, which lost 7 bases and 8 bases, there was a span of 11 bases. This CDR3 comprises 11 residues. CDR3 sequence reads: CASMGGWGYTF. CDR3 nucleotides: TGTGCCAGCATGGGGGGTTGGGGCTACACCTTC.

CDR3 nucleotide sequence: TGCAGCGTTGGTACAGGGGGCTACCTCACTGGCTACACCTTC. Translating it yields CSVGTGGYLTGYTF. The V and J genes are TRBV29-1 and TRBJ1-2; 9 nucleotides agree with TRBD1. The V and J ends lost 4 bases and 7 bases, in that order; junction bases with no gene match: 10. There are 14 residues in the CDR3. Germline CDR1 is SQVTM and CDR2 is ANQGSEA.

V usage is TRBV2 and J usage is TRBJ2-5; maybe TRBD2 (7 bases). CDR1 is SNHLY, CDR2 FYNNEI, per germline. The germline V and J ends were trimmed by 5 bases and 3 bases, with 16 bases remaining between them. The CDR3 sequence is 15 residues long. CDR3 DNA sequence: TGTGCCAGCAGTAAACTTGGGGGGGCGGAAGAGACCCAGTACTTC. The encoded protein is CASSKLGGAEETQYF. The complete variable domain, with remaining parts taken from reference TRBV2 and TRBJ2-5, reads EPEVTQTPSHQVTQMGQEVILRCVPISNHLYFYWYRQILGQKVEFLVSFYNNEISEKSEIFDDQFSVERPDGSNFTLKIRSTKLEDSAMYFCASSKLGGAEETQYFGPGTRLLVL.

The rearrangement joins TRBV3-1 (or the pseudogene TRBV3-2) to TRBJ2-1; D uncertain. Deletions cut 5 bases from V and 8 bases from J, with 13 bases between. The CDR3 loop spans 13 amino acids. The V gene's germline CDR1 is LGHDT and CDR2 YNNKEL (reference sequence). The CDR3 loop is CASSSLLPHEQFF. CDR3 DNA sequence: TGTGCCAGCAGCTCCTTACTCCCCCATGAGCAGTTCTTC.

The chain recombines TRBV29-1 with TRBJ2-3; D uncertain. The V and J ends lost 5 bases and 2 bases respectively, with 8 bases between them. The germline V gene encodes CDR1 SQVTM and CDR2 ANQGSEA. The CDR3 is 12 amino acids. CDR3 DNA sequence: TGCAGCGTTAGACAATTCACAGATACGCAGTATTTT. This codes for CSVRQFTDTQYF.

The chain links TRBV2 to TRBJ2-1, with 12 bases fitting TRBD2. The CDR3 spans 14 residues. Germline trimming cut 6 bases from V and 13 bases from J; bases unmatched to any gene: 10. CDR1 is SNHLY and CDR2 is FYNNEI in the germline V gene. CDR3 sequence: CASRALLAGGSQFF. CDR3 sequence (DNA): TGTGCCAGCAGGGCCTTACTAGCGGGGGGCTCCCAGTTCTTC.

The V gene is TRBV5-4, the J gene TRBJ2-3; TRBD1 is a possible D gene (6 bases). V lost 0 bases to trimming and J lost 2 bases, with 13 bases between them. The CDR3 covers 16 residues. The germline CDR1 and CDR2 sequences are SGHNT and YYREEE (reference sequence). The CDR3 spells CASSLGRGKVTDTQYF. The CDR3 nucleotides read TGTGCCAGCAGCTTGGGCAGGGGTAAGGTCACAGATACGCAGTATTTT.

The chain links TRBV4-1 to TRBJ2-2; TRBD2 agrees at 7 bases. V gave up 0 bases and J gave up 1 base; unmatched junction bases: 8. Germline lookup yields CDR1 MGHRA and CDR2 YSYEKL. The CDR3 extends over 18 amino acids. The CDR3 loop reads CASSQDPGVAGNTGELFF. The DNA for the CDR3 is TGCGCCAGCAGCCAAGATCCCGGGGTAGCGGGGAACACCGGGGAGCTGTTTTTT.

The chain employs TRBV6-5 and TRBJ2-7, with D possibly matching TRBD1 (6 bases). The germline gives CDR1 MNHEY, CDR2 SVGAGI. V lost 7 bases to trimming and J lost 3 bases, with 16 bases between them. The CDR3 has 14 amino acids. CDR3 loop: CASTQGGIYYEQYF. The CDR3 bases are TGTGCCAGCACCCAAGGGGGAATTTACTACGAGCAGTACTTC.

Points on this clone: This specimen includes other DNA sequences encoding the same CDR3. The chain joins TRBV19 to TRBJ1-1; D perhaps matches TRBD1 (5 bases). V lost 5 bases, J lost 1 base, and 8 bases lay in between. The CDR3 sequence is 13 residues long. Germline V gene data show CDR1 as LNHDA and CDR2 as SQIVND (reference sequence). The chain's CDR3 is CASSLTANTEAFF. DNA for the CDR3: TGTGCCAGTAGTTTGACAGCGAACACTGAAGCTTTCTTT.

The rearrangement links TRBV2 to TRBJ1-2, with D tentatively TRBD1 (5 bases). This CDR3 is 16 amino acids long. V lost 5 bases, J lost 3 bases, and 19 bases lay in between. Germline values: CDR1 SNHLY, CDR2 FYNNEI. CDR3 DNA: TGTGCCAGCAGTTACACTCCGGGGGACCAAGACTATGGCTACACCTTC. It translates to CASSYTPGDQDYGYTF. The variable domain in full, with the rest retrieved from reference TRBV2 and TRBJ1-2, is EPEVTQTPSHQVTQMGQEVILRCVPISNHLYFYWYRQILGQKVEFLVSFYNNEISEKSEIFDDQFSVERPDGSNFTLKIRSTKLEDSAMYFCASSYTPGDQDYGYTFGSGTRLTVV.

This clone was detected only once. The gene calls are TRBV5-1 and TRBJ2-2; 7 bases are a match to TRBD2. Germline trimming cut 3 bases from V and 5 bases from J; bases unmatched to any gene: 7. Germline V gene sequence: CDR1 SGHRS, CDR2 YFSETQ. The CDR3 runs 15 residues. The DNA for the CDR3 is TGCGCCAGCAGCTCATCCAGCGGGGTTACCGGGGAGCTGTTTTTT. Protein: CASSSSSGVTGELFF.

CDR3 region: CASSSGAGALNEQFF. In DNA form, the CDR3 reads TGTGCCAGCAGCTCCGGGGCGGGGGCCCTTAATGAGCAGTTCTTC. The chain has TRBV7-3 and TRBJ2-1, with D maybe TRBD2 (7 bases). The CDR3 length is 15 residues. Germline CDR1 is SGHTA and CDR2 is FQGTGA. V lost 4 bases, J lost 7 bases, and 17 bases lay in between.

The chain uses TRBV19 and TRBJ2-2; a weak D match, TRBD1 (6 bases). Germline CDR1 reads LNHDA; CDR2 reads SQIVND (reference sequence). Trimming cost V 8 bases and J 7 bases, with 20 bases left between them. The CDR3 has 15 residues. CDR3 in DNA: TGTGCCAGTGGAACAGGGTCCCTCGAGGTCGGGGAGCTGTTTTTT. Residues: CASGTGSLEVGELFF.

As DNA, the CDR3 is TGTGCCAGCAGTCTCTCTGAGGGATCTGGGGGCTACACCTTC. As protein: CASSLSEGSGGYTF. The chain is built from TRBV2 and TRBJ1-2; D gene unclear. The V gene lost 5 bases and the J gene lost 8 bases, with 18 bases spanning the gap. Germline loops: CDR1 SNHLY, CDR2 FYNNEI. The CDR3 runs to 14 residues.